Presented here are 10 T cell receptor beta chains from one specimen sequenced in a study of glioma-infiltrating T cells. Using RNA template, CDR3s of TCR alpha and beta were amplified with iRepertoire arm-PCR. From the multiplex PCR reads, TCRdb called clonotypes with MiXCR, one entry per CDR3 protein. Of roughly 100,000 distinct CDR3 sequences in the sample, under 30% were seen once. Source material: glioma tissue, nonneoplastic brain tissue, or PBMCs (not recorded which). Source of these receptors: a human donor with low-grade glioma or glioblastoma, undergoing nonglioma brain surgery, or in good health (not recorded which).

This clonotype was seen repeatedly, ten times or more. Because it lacks the conserved phenylalanine or tryptophan at the end, this CDR3 is likely a read error. The DNA is omitted, as the CDR3 cannot be located on it reliably, and the CDR3 follows TCRdb's listing. The chain joins TRBV6-1 to TRBJ2-7; the table assigns TRBD1, which was not confirmed against the DNA. Counting both end residues, the CDR3 totals 13 amino acids. The germline gives CDR1 MNHNS, CDR2 SASEGT. CDR3 sequence: CASSDFLGGGADH.

Ten or more counts support this clonotype. Written as DNA, the CDR3 is TGTGCCAGCAGCTTTGAGACAGGGCTGAACACTGAAGCTTTCTTT. Its translation: CASSFETGLNTEAFF. The rearrangement uses TRBV5-4 and TRBJ1-1, with 7 nucleotides matching TRBD1. Germline CDR1 and CDR2: SGHNT and YYREEE (reference sequence). The V gene end was trimmed by 2 bases and the J gene end by 0 bases; junction bases not matched to a gene: 4. CDR3 length equals 15 residues.

This clonotype occurred many times. J is TRBJ2-1 and V is TRBV24-1, with D possibly TRBD2 on 5 matching bases. CDR3 length: 13 residues. Germline V gene sequence: CDR1 KGHDR, CDR2 SFDVKD. Trimming shortened V by 4 bases and J by 13 bases, and 16 bases separated the two germline ends. The chain's CDR3 is CATSDMNSEAQFF. CDR3 DNA sequence: TGTGCCACCAGTGACATGAATTCGGAGGCCCAGTTCTTC.

This clonotype was found many times. The chain combines TRBV20-1 with TRBJ2-7; 10 positions match TRBD1. The CDR3 is 15 amino acids. J lost 5 bases, V lost 3 bases, and 10 bases had no gene match. Germline loops: CDR1 DFQATT, CDR2 SNEGSKA (reference sequence). CDR3 DNA: TGCAGTGCTAGCAGTGCGACAGGGGGCAAGGACGAGCAGTACTTC. This translates into CSASSATGGKDEQYF.

The gene calls are TRBV30 and TRBJ2-4; 7 nucleotides agree with TRBD1. The CDR3 contains 13 residues. The J segment lost 9 bases and the V segment lost 3 bases, leaving 8 bases of the junction unmatched. Germline V CDR1 and CDR2: GTSNPN, SVGIG (reference sequence). The CDR3 DNA reads as TGTGCCTGGAGCGTGACAGGGAAGTCCATTCAGTACTTC. Translated, it gives CAWSVTGKSIQYF.

This clonotype was found a few times. V and J are TRBV5-1 and TRBJ2-3; 9 nucleotides match TRBD1. Germline lookup yields CDR1 SGHRS and CDR2 YFSETQ. Losses at the gene ends were 5 bases for V and 9 bases for J; bases not matched to a gene: 7. The CDR3 runs 13 residues. CDR3 DNA sequence: TGCGCCAGCAGTCAGGACGGACAGGGGACGCAGTATTTT. Translating it yields CASSQDGQGTQYF.

This clonotype has at least ten counts. The gene calls are TRBV10-3 and TRBJ2-7; D uncertain. V was clipped by 0 bases and J by 1 base, with 10 bases between them. From germline, CDR1 is ENHRY and CDR2 SYGVKD. The CDR3 covers 15 residues. The CDR3 DNA reads TGTGCCATCAGTGAGTCGCGAGACGTATCCTACGAGCAGTACTTC. Translation gives CAISESRDVSYEQYF.

The chain employs TRBV18 and TRBJ1-4; D is perhaps TRBD1 (6 bases). Per the germline V gene, CDR1 is KGHSH and CDR2 is LQKENI. The CDR3 contains 15 residues. Deletions cut 3 bases from V and 4 bases from J, with 12 bases between. The CDR3 DNA reads as TGTGCCAGCTCACCCCCGACAGGAGATAATGAAAAACTGTTTTTT. It yields the protein CASSPPTGDNEKLFF.

V gene TRBV28 combines with J gene TRBJ1-5; a weak D match, TRBD1 (6 bases). In germline, CDR1 is MDHEN, CDR2 SYDVKM. V lost 6 bases and J lost 1, with 10 bases in between. This CDR3 is 14 amino acids long. The CDR3 DNA reads as TGTGCCAGCAGACTGACAGGAAGCAATCAGCCCCAGCATTTT. It encodes CASRLTGSNQPQHF.

J is TRBJ2-3 and V is TRBV11-1, with D unresolved. The CDR3 spans 16 residues. V was shortened by 4 bases and J by 0 bases, with 14 bases between the two germline ends. CDR1 is SGHAT, CDR2 FQDESV, per germline (reference sequence). For the CDR3, the DNA is TGTGCCAGCAGCTCATCCGCGGCTTCTAGCACAGATACGCAGTATTTT. This gives the protein CASSSSAASSTDTQYF.